This T cell receptor (beta chain) was recovered during a study of T cell changes during pregnancy in multiple sclerosis (dated by TCRdb to about 2019). Looking at the study overall: The study looked at changes in the T cell repertoire across pregnancy in women with multiple sclerosis.

Library preparation was by the immunoSEQ multiplex PCR assay. The clones in this table, taken by TCRdb from immuneACCESS, are in-frame only. Not every clone is retained; where verified, under half of the shortfall comes from an unresolved V gene, and the cause of the rest is unknown. The sample includes around 80,000 clones, with about 92% observed a single time. The biggest ten clones account for 2.5% to 3% of the sample. Notes on this clone: Its binding antigen is unknown. Within one base of it there is no much larger clone, and no base qualities were kept.

The sequencing used peripheral blood, collected before pregnancy. This TCR came from a female donor with multiple sclerosis, enrolled in a pregnancy study.

The nucleotides are TGTGCCAGCAGTACTAGCGGGAGTATGACTGGGGCCAACGTCCTGACTTTC. It translates as CASSTSGSMTGANVLTF. The chain was built from TRBV2 and TRBJ2-6, with TRBD2 matching 11 junction bases. Ends trimmed: V by 5 bases, J by 2 bases; bases unmatched to a gene: 5. CDR1 and CDR2 are read off the germline V gene as SNHLY and FYNNEI. The CDR3 runs 17 amino acids, cysteine and phenylalanine included. CDR3 DNA is the only sequence kept; it has 51 bases, read in frame from the first base. With the rest looked up from the reference TRBV2 and TRBJ2-6 genes rather than sequenced, the full variable domain is EPEVTQTPSHQVTQMGQEVILRCVPISNHLYFYWYRQILGQKVEFLVSFYNNEISEKSEIFDDQFSVERPDGSNFTLKIRSTKLEDSAMYFCASSTSGSMTGANVLTFGAGSRLTVL.